A single sample is the source of the 12 T cell receptor beta chains below, sequenced in a study of cytomegalovirus exposure and HLA in healthy donors. The table came from immunoSEQ multiplex PCR; TCRdb's copy has only in-frame clones and leaves some out. The data hold hundreds of thousands of clones, with roughly 87% observed a single time. The sample consisted of PBMCs. The source is a man in his late teens or twenties in good health and CMV-seropositive.

The V and J genes are TRBV10-3 and TRBJ1-5; possibly TRBD1 for D (5 bases). CDR3 length equals 13 residues. Germline V lookup: CDR1 ENHRY, CDR2 SYGVKD. Deletions cut 7 bases from V and 7 bases from J, with 14 bases between. As DNA, the CDR3 is TGTGCCATCAAGGAGGGTTCAGGGCAGCCCCAGCATTTT. It is translated as CAIKEGSGQPQHF.

The V call is TRBV27, the J call TRBJ1-1; no definite D call. Trimming shortened V by 0 bases and J by 0 bases, and 11 bases separated the two germline ends. Germline assignment: CDR1 MNHEY and CDR2 SMNVEV (reference sequence). The CDR3 covers 16 residues. The CDR3 protein is CASSLSSGGLNTEAFF. The CDR3 bases are TGTGCCAGCAGTTTATCCTCGGGAGGGTTGAACACTGAAGCTTTCTTT.

The genes are TRBV25-1 and TRBJ2-1, with 11 positions matching TRBD2. J lost 9 bases, V lost 1 base, and 11 bases had no gene match. This CDR3 has 17 residues. Germline CDR1 reads MGHDK; CDR2 reads SYGVNS. The CDR3 DNA reads as TGTGCCAGCAGTGAATCGCTACTAGCGGGAGTCCGTCCTGAGCAGTTCTTC. Translated, it gives CASSESLLAGVRPEQFF.

There are a few counts of this clone. V and J are TRBV11-1 and TRBJ2-7; D gene unclear. Per germline, CDR1 SGHAT and CDR2 FQDESV (reference sequence). The V gene lost 5 bases and the J gene lost 3 bases, with 11 bases spanning the gap. The CDR3 loop spans 13 amino acids. CDR3 sequence reads: CASSLLQSYEQYF. The DNA for the CDR3 is TGTGCCAGCAGCCTCTTACAGAGCTACGAGCAGTACTTC.

This clone was found a few times. This chain links TRBV7-8 with TRBJ1-2, with a weak D call TRBD1 (6 bases). The CDR3 consists of 16 residues. V lost 0 bases and J lost 4, with 15 bases in between. The germline V gene encodes CDR1 SGHVS and CDR2 FQNEAQ. This chain's CDR3 is CASSLAQGGGGYGYTF. In DNA, the CDR3 is TGTGCCAGCAGCTTAGCGCAAGGGGGTGGAGGCTATGGCTACACCTTC.

V usage is TRBV19 and J usage is TRBJ2-7; D ambiguous. The CDR3 runs to 15 residues. V lost 5 bases and J 1 base, leaving 15 bases between the germline ends. Germline V gene lookup returns CDR1 LNHDA and CDR2 SQIVND (reference sequence). The CDR3 loop is CASSVGIGLSYEQYF. In DNA, the CDR3 is TGTGCCAGTAGTGTTGGTATTGGGCTGTCCTACGAGCAGTACTTC.

This clone was observed a few times. V gene TRBV19 combines with J gene TRBJ1-4; TRBD1 aligns across 7 bases. The V gene end was trimmed by 6 bases and the J gene end by 10 bases; junction bases not matched to a gene: 11. The CDR3 runs to 14 residues. The germline V gene has CDR1 LNHDA and CDR2 SQIVND (reference sequence). CDR3 DNA: TGTGCCAGTAGCGAAACAGGGGAGTCAGGAAAACTGTTTTTT. It translates to CASSETGESGKLFF.

The DNA for the CDR3 is TGCGCCAGCAGCTTTTACGGGCTAGCGGGAGATCCCTACAATGAGCAGTTCTTC. Its translation: CASSFYGLAGDPYNEQFF. The chain joins TRBV5-1 to TRBJ2-1; 10 nucleotides align to TRBD2. The CDR3 totals 18 residues. Losses at the gene ends were 2 bases for V and 2 bases for J; bases not matched to a gene: 10. Per the germline V gene, CDR1 is SGHRS and CDR2 is YFSETQ.

This clone was seen a few times. The J gene is TRBJ2-2, the V gene TRBV6-4; a weak D match, TRBD2 (5 bases). Trimming pared 2 bases from V and 11 bases from J, leaving 12 bases between. Germline CDR1 and CDR2: MRHNA and SNTAGT. The CDR3 loop spans 13 amino acids. The CDR3 DNA sequence: TGTGCCAGCAGTGACCAGCTAGCTGGAGAGCTGTTTTTT. Amino acids: CASSDQLAGELFF.

J is TRBJ1-5 and V is TRBV11-1; D is undetermined. Germline V gene sequence: CDR1 SGHAT, CDR2 FQDESV (reference sequence). The length of the CDR3 is 13 residues. The V end lost 5 bases, the J end lost 1 base, and 6 bases lay between the germline ends. The DNA for the CDR3 is TGTGCCAGCAGCGCCACGAGCAATCAGCCCCAGCATTTT. Protein: CASSATSNQPQHF. Looking up the rest from reference TRBV11-1 and TRBJ1-5 gives the full variable domain: EAEVAQSPRYKITEKSQAVAFWCDPISGHATLYWYRQILGQGPELLVQFQDESVVDDSQLPKDRFSAERLKGVDSTLKIQPAELGDSAMYLCASSATSNQPQHFGDGTRLSIL.

The J gene is TRBJ2-7, the V gene TRBV18; D is possibly TRBD2 (5 bases). CDR1 and CDR2 from the germline V gene are KGHSH and LQKENI. Between the trimmed V and J ends, which lost 2 bases and 5 bases, there was a span of 7 bases. CDR3 size: 12 residues. The CDR3: CASSPMRDEQYF. CDR3 bases: TGTGCCAGCTCACCAATGAGGGACGAGCAGTACTTC. The variable domain in full, completed from reference TRBV18 and TRBJ2-7, reads NAGVMQNPRHLVRRRGQEARLRCSPMKGHSHVYWYRQLPEEGLKFMVYLQKENIIDESGMPKERFSAEFPKEGPSILRIQQVVRGDSAAYFCASSPMRDEQYFGPGTRLTVT.

The CDR3 region has the DNA TGCAGCGTTAGGGCGGGAGGGTACAATGAGCAGTTCTTC. Protein product: CSVRAGGYNEQFF. The chain carries TRBV29-1 and TRBJ2-1; 9 nucleotides agree with TRBD2. CDR3 size: 13 residues. CDR1 and CDR2 from the germline V gene are SQVTM and ANQGSEA. With 5 bases clipped from V and 4 bases from J, the junction kept 3 bases outside the gene matches.